This TCR beta chain was obtained from a study of blood T cell repertoires in COVID-19. Looking at the study overall: Nucleic acid was either cDNA or gDNA, and it came from T cells, B-cell-depleted T cells, or PBMCs.

The CDR3 spans 13 residues. The ends were cut back, 2 bases at V and 0 bases at J, with 2 bases in the middle. Residents of 24 US areas, aged roughly 18 to 89 years, made up the participants. Generated by immunoSEQ multiplex PCR, the TCRdb table keeps only in-frame clones and is missing some. There are about 150,000 clones in the sample; 80% to 90% occur only once, and roughly 3.9% lies in the top ten. V is TRBV12-3 or TRBV12-4 and J is TRBJ1-3, with no clear D. This sequence was found in a man between 45 and 60 years old who had recovered from COVID-19. Sequencing was carried out using PBMCs or T cells enriched from blood (not recorded which). CDR3 in DNA: TGTGCCAGCAGTTTACACTCTGGAAACACCATATATTTT. Its protein is CASSLHSGNTIYF.